Below, 11 T cell receptor beta chains from the same sample are listed, as sequenced in a study of T cell repertoires in cytomegalovirus infection. Their cognate antigens are unknown. MiXCR, applied by TCRdb to the reads, yields one record per CDR3 protein. Seen here are about 830,000 distinct CDR3 sequences, less than 35% observed once, and the top ten hold around 12%. This specimen consisted of cultured CD8+ T cells from PBMCs, obtained from culture after CMV antigen stimulation. The receptors come from a human donor in good health (CMV status not recorded). Some clones in this sample may be carry-over from other donors' samples.

The genes are TRBV6-5 and TRBJ2-7; TRBD2 agrees at 8 bases. Trimming at V came to 6 bases and at J to 0 bases, leaving 10 bases not matched to a gene. Germline V CDR1 and CDR2: MNHEY, SVGAGI. The CDR3 consists of 16 residues. For the CDR3, the DNA is TGTGCCAGCAGCCCCGGGGGGGCCCTTAACTCCTACGAGCAGTACGTC. It translates to CASSPGGALNSYEQYV.

This CDR3 is CASSGGQYYEQYF. The CDR3 DNA follows: TGTGCCAGCAGCGGGGGACAGTACTACGAGCAGTACTTC. This sequence joins TRBV7-9 and TRBJ2-7; 7 bases map to TRBD1. Germline CDR1 SEHNR, CDR2 FQNEAQ (reference sequence). J lost 3 bases, V lost 5 bases, and 4 bases had no gene match. This CDR3 has 13 amino acids.

The V gene is TRBV28, the J gene TRBJ2-7; 9 bases fit TRBD1. V shed 6 bases, J shed 3 bases, and the junction held 15 bases outside the gene matches. In germline, CDR1 is MDHEN, CDR2 SYDVKM. The CDR3 has 17 amino acids. The CDR3 region is CASSSDRGGVVVYEQYV. CDR3 DNA sequence: TGTGCCAGCAGCTCGGACAGGGGTGGGGTAGTAGTCTACGAGCAGTACGTC.

Many counts were recorded for this clonotype. The chain combines TRBV7-2 with TRBJ2-1; D remains ambiguous. The CDR3 runs 13 residues. Germline assignment: CDR1 SGHTA and CDR2 FQGNSA. V was shortened by 5 bases and J by 9 bases, with 14 bases between the two germline ends. CDR3 protein: CASSPSSFVEQFF. The CDR3 nucleotides are TGTGCCAGCAGCCCTTCGAGCTTTGTTGAGCAGTTCTTC.

This chain joins TRBV19 and TRBJ2-6, with D possibly matching TRBD2 (6 bases). Germline V gives CDR1 LNHDA, CDR2 SQIVND (reference sequence). This CDR3 spans 15 amino acids. Trimming stripped 5 bases from V and 2 bases from J, with 10 bases between. Written as DNA, the CDR3 is TGTGCCAGTAGTGTTCGCGGGGCTGGGGCCAACGTCCTGACTTTC. Translated, it gives CASSVRGAGANVLTF.

The table lists this clonotype with a few counts. The gene calls are TRBV7-8 and TRBJ2-1; the match to TRBD2 covers 7 bases. CDR1 is SGHVS, CDR2 FQNEAQ, per germline. J lost 2 bases, V lost 3 bases, and 7 bases had no gene match. This CDR3 has 16 amino acids. CDR3 coding DNA: TGTGCCAGCAGCTTCAGACGCCGGGGGGCCTACAATGAGCAGTTCTTC. Amino acids: CASSFRRRGAYNEQFF.

This chain uses TRBV27 with TRBJ2-3; 10 bases agree with TRBD2. CDR3 length equals 16 residues. Germline loops: CDR1 MNHEY, CDR2 SMNVEV (reference sequence). V trimming: 3 bases; J trimming: 5 bases; junction bases outside the gene matches: 8. The CDR3 nucleotides are TGTGCCAGCAGTTTTCTAGCGGGGGATGGCGGAGATACGCAGTATTTT. Translating it yields CASSFLAGDGGDTQYF.

This clonotype was detected a few times. This chain links TRBV18 with TRBJ2-2; 8 bases are shared with TRBD1. The CDR3 contains 16 residues. Germline-derived CDR1 and CDR2 are KGHSH and LQKENI. Unmatched junction bases numbered 5, after V lost 0 bases and J lost 5 bases. The CDR3 sequence is CASSPPDREGTGELFF. The CDR3 coding sequence is TGTGCCAGCTCACCACCGGACAGGGAAGGAACCGGGGAGCTGTTTTTT.

The chain employs TRBV6-2 or TRBV6-3 and TRBJ2-4; D unresolved. The CDR3 has 11 amino acids. The germline V gene encodes CDR1 MNHEY and CDR2 SVGEGT. V was cut by 4 bases and J by 9 bases, with 7 bases left in between. In nucleotides, the CDR3 is TGTGCCAGCAGTTTAGAGCTCATTCAGTACTTC. It yields the protein CASSLELIQYF.

The rearrangement joins TRBV7-6 to TRBJ1-2; 7 bases line up with TRBD1. The CDR3 extends over 14 amino acids. The germline gives CDR1 SGHVS, CDR2 FNYEAQ. J gave up 7 bases and V 5 bases, and 10 bases lay outside the gene matches. Written as DNA, the CDR3 is TGTGCCAGCAGCCTGCAGGGGGTACGTCGTGGCTACACCTTC. Protein product: CASSLQGVRRGYTF.

As concerns this clonotype: At one boundary the junction diverges from the germline segment, which might be a read error. The rearrangement links TRBV6-1 to TRBJ1-1; 7 bases align to TRBD1. The germline gives CDR1 MNHNS, CDR2 SASEGT. The CDR3 has 14 residues. The CDR3 bases are TGTGTCAGCAGCAACAGGGGCGGTAACACTGAAGCTTTCTTT. It specifies CVSSNRGGNTEAFF.